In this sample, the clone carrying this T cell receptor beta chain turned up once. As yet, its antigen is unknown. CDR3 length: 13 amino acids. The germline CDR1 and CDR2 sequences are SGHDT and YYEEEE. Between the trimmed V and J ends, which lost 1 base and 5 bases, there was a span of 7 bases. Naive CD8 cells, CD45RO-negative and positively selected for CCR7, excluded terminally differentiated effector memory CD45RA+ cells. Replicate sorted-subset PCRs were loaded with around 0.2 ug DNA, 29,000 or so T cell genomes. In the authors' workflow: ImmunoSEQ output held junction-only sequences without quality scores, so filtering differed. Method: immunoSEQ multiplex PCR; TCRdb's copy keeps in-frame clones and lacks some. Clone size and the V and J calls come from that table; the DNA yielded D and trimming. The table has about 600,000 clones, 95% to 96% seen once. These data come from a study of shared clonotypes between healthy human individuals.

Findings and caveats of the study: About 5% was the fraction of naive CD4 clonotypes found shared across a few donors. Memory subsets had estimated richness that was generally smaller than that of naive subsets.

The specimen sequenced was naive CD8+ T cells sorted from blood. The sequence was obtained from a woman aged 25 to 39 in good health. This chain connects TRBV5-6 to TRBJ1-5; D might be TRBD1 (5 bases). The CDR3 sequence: CASSLQGYQPQHF. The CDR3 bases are TGTGCCAGCAGCTTGCAGGGATATCAGCCCCAGCATTTT.